The next 14 T cell receptor beta chains were all read from a single sample in a study of T cells in Graves' hyperthyroidism and ophthalmopathy (dated by TCRdb to between 2019 and 2020). The library relied on multiplex PCR. The sample was run on an Illumina HiSeq 2000. Amplification of TCR beta CDR3 regions was carried out from RNA transcripts. The TCR CDR3 was subjected to a first round of RT-PCR using the HTBI primer set and the Qiagen OneStep RT-PCR kit. Starting from the raw public reads, TCRdb applied fastp trimming at Q25, assembled clones with MiXCR and retained in-frame beta chains. Every distinct CDR3 protein forms one entry, paired with its most common genes and DNA. Within this sample are approximately 610,000 distinct CDR3 sequences, with roughly 15% of them counted one time only. The biggest ten clones account for approximately 4.2% of the sample. The specimen was blood. The origin of the receptors is a woman aged 40 to 50 with Graves' ophthalmopathy.

The rearrangement joins TRBV6-4 to TRBJ1-1; D might be TRBD1 (5 bases). The CDR3 spans 14 residues. From germline, CDR1 is MRHNA and CDR2 SNTAGT. V shed 6 bases and J shed 0 bases, with 11 bases lying between them. CDR3 loop: CASSHAGLNTEAFF. CDR3 nucleotide sequence: TGTGCCAGCAGCCATGCAGGGCTGAACACTGAAGCTTTCTTT.

This rearrangement joins TRBV30 to TRBJ1-1, with unresolved D. CDR1 and CDR2 from the germline V gene are GTSNPN and SVGIG (reference sequence). The V gene lost 7 bases and the J gene lost 1 base, with 10 bases spanning the gap. The CDR3 runs to 12 residues. CDR3 protein: CASARRNTEAFF. CDR3 sequence (DNA): TGTGCCTCGGCTAGGAGGAACACTGAAGCTTTCTTT.

The rearrangement links TRBV7-2 to TRBJ2-5, with 7 nucleotides matching TRBD2. CDR1 is SGHTA and CDR2 is FQGNSA in the germline V gene. The junction had 3 bases not matched to a gene; V was cut back by 2 bases and J by 0 bases. The CDR3 covers 15 residues. The CDR3 protein is CASSLRAGNQETQYF. The CDR3, as DNA: TGTGCCAGCAGCTTAAGAGCGGGAAACCAAGAGACCCAGTACTTC. Filled out from reference TRBV7-2 and TRBJ2-5, the complete variable domain reads GAGVSQSPSNKVTEKGKDVELRCDPISGHTALYWYRQSLGQGLEFLIYFQGNSAPDKSGLPSDRFSAERTGGSVSTLTIQRTQQEDSAVYLCASSLRAGNQETQYFGPGTRLLVL.

This chain connects TRBV6-1 to TRBJ2-2; 7 bases agree with TRBD2. With 4 bases clipped from V and 4 bases from J, the junction kept 9 bases outside the gene matches. The germline gives CDR1 MNHNS, CDR2 SASEGT. The CDR3 loop spans 16 amino acids. CDR3 in amino acids: CASSAGLAASTGELFF. CDR3 nucleotides: TGTGCCAGCAGTGCTGGGCTAGCGGCGAGCACCGGGGAGCTGTTTTTT.

The chain employs TRBV20-1 and TRBJ1-1, with D possibly matching TRBD1 (5 bases). In germline, CDR1 is DFQATT, CDR2 SNEGSKA (reference sequence). The CDR3 extends over 12 amino acids. V was pared by 5 bases and J by 7 bases, with 14 bases between. DNA for the CDR3: TGCAGTGCTGCGGGCGGGACGGATGAAGCTTTCTTT. The encoded protein is CSAAGGTDEAFF.

This clonotype was seen a few times. The chain has TRBV6-5 and TRBJ1-1; D ambiguous. The CDR3 loop spans 13 amino acids. CDR1 is MNHEY and CDR2 is SVGAGI in the germline V gene. V was clipped by 4 bases and J by 6 bases, with 12 bases between them. CDR3 nucleotides: TGTGCCAGCAGTTCATTGGTCCGCCCTGAAGCTTTCTTT. It yields the protein CASSSLVRPEAFF.

In this sample, this clonotype turned up many times. The chain links TRBV24-1 to TRBJ2-7; TRBD2 matches at 8 bases. Germline loops: CDR1 KGHDR, CDR2 SFDVKD. This CDR3 comprises 14 residues. J gave up 7 bases and V 5 bases, and 9 bases lay outside the gene matches. The CDR3 sequence is CATSGTGTSGEQYF. CDR3 DNA: TGTGCCACCAGTGGAACCGGGACTAGTGGGGAGCAGTACTTC.

This clonotype came up many times. The chain has TRBV7-3 and TRBJ2-5; maybe TRBD2 (6 bases). The germline V and J ends were trimmed by 5 bases and 5 bases, with 15 bases remaining between them. This CDR3 is 14 amino acids long. Germline V gene sequence: CDR1 SGHTA, CDR2 FQGTGA. CDR3 amino acids: CASSRTGGMETQYF. The CDR3 region has the DNA TGTGCCAGCAGCCGAACGGGCGGGATGGAGACCCAGTACTTC.

There are a few counts of this clonotype. The genes are TRBV5-1 and TRBJ1-1; D might be TRBD1 (5 bases). Deletions cut 2 bases from V and 8 bases from J, with 16 bases between. From germline, CDR1 is SGHRS and CDR2 YFSETQ. The CDR3 is made up of 14 amino acids. The CDR3 nucleotides are TGCGCCAGCAGCTTTCGACAGACCTCTATCGAAGCTTTCTTT. It codes for CASSFRQTSIEAFF.

This clonotype was seen ten or more times. This chain connects TRBV11-2 to TRBJ2-3; 7 bases agree with TRBD2. Germline V gene sequence: CDR1 SGHAT, CDR2 FQNNGV. J gave up 1 base and V 2 bases, and 6 bases lay outside the gene matches. The CDR3 totals 16 residues. DNA of the CDR3: TGTGCCAGCAGCTTACTCTCGGGAGGTGGCACAGATACGCAGTATTTT. Protein: CASSLLSGGGTDTQYF.

This clonotype was found many times. The gene calls are TRBV11-2 and TRBJ2-5; D gene unclear. V lost 1 base to trimming and J lost 4 bases, with 7 bases between them. CDR1 is SGHAT and CDR2 is FQNNGV in the germline V gene. The CDR3 runs 13 residues. Written as DNA, the CDR3 is TGTGCCAGCAGCTTAGGGTTGATAGAGACCCAGTACTTC. This translates into CASSLGLIETQYF.

This clonotype was counted many times. This chain connects TRBV6-5 to TRBJ1-2; TRBD1 matches 7 bases. The germline V gene encodes CDR1 MNHEY and CDR2 SVGAGI. The V segment lost 6 bases and the J segment 5 bases; nucleotides outside the gene matches: 6. This CDR3 region has 13 residues. In DNA, the CDR3 is TGTGCCAGCAGCCTGGGACAGCTTTATGGCTACACCTTC. As protein: CASSLGQLYGYTF.

This clonotype was seen many times. The rearrangement links TRBV6-5 to TRBJ2-7; maybe TRBD1 (6 bases). Germline assignment: CDR1 MNHEY and CDR2 SVGAGI. V shed 6 bases and J shed 3 bases, with 18 bases lying between them. The CDR3 sequence is 15 residues long. In DNA, the CDR3 is TGTGCCAGCAGGGGCCTTGCGGCAGGGGACTACGAGCAGTACTTC. It yields the protein CASRGLAAGDYEQYF.

This rearrangement joins TRBV6-2 or TRBV6-3 to TRBJ2-7, with D perhaps TRBD1 or TRBD2 (5 bases each). The V end lost 2 bases, the J end lost 7 bases, and 15 bases lay between the germline ends. The CDR3 is 14 amino acids. Germline CDR1 MNHEY, CDR2 SVGEGT. The CDR3 DNA follows: TGTGCCAGCAGTTACCTAGGGACGTTTGGGGAGCAGTACTTC. It codes for CASSYLGTFGEQYF.